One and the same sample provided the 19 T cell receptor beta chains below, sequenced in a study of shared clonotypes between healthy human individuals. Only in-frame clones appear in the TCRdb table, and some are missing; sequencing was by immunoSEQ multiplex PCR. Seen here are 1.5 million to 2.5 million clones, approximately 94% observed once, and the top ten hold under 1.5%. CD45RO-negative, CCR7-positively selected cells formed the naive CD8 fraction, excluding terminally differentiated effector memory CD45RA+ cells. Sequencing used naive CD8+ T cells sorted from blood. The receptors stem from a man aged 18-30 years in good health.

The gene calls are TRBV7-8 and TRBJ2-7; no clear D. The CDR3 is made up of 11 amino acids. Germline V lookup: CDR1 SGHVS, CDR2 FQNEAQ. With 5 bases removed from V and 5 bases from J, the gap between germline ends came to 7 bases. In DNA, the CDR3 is TGTGCCAGCAGCCCCTCGGACGAGCAGTACTTC. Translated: CASSPSDEQYF.

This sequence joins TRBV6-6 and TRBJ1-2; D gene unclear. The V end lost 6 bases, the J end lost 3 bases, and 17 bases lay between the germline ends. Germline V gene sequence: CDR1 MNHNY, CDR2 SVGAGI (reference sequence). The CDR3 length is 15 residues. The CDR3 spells CASRAIQLGDYGYTF. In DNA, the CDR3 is TGTGCCAGCAGAGCAATTCAGCTAGGAGACTATGGCTACACCTTC.

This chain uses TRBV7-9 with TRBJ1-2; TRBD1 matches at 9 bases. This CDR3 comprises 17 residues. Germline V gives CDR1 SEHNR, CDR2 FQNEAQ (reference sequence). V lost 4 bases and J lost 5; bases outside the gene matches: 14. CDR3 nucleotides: TGTGCCAGCAGCTCCTACGGATTCGGGACAGGGTATTATGGCTACACCTTC. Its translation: CASSSYGFGTGYYGYTF.

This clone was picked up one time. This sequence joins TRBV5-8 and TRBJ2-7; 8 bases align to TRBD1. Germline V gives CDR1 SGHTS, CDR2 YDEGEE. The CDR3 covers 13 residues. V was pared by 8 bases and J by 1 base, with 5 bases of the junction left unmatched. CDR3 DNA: TGTGCCAGTCGGACAGGGTGGTCCTACGAGCAGTACTTC. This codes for CASRTGWSYEQYF.

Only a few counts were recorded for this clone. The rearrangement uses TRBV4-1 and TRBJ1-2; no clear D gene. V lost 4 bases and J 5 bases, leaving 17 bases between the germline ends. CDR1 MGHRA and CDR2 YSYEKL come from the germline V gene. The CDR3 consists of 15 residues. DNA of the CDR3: TGCGCCAGCAGCCCCCTAATAGGAGCGGGGTATGGCTACACCTTC. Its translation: CASSPLIGAGYGYTF.

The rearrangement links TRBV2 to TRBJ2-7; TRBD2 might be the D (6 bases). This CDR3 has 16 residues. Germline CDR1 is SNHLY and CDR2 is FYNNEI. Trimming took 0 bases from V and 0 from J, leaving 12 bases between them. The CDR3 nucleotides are TGTGCCAGCAGTGAAGCTGGCCTAGCGAGCTCCTACGAGCAGTACTTC. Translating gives CASSEAGLASSYEQYF.

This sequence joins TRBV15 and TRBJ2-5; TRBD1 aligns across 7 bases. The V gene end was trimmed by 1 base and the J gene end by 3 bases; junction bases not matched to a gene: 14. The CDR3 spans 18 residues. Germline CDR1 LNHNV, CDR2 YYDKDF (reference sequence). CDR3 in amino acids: CATSRGYRQGEIEETQYF. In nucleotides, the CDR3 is TGTGCCACCAGCAGAGGATACCGACAGGGTGAAATAGAAGAGACCCAGTACTTC.

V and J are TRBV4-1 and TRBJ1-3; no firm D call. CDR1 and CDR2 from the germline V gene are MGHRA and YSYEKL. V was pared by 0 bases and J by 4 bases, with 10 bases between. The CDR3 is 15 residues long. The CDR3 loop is CASSQDRSAGNTIYF. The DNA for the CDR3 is TGCGCCAGCAGCCAAGATAGGTCAGCGGGAAACACCATATATTTT.

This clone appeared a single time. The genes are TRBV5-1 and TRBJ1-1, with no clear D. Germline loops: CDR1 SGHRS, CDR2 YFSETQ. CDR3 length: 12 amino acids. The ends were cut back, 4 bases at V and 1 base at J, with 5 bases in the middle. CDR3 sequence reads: CASSPGNTEAFF. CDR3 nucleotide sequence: TGCGCCAGCAGCCCTGGGAACACTGAAGCTTTCTTT.

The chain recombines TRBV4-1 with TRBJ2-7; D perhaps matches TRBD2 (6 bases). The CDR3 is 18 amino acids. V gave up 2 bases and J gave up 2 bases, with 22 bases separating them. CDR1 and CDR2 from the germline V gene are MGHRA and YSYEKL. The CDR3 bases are TGCGCCAGCAGCCAAAGGGCGTGGGGGGAAGGGACCACCTACGAGCAGTACTTC. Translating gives CASSQRAWGEGTTYEQYF.

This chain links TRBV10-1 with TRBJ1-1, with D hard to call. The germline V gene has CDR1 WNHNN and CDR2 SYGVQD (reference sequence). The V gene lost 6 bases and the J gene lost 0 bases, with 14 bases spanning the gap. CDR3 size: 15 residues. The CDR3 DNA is TGCGCCAGCAGACTAACAAGGTTGGTGAACACTGAAGCTTTCTTT. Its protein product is CASRLTRLVNTEAFF.

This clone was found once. The CDR3 sequence: CASSISASYNEQFF. The CDR3 DNA follows: TGTGCCAGTAGTATTTCCGCCAGCTACAATGAGCAGTTCTTC. This chain joins TRBV19 and TRBJ2-1; D uncertain. The V end was cut by 3 bases, the J end by 3 bases, with 9 bases between. CDR3 length equals 14 residues. Germline V gene lookup returns CDR1 LNHDA and CDR2 SQIVND (reference sequence).

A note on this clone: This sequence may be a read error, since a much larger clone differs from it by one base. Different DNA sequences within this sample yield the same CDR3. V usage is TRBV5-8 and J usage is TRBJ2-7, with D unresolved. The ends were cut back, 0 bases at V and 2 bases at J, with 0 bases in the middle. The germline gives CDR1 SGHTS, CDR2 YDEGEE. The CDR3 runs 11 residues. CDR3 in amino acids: CASSLAYEQYF. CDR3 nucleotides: TGTGCCAGCAGCTTGGCCTACGAGCAGTACTTC.

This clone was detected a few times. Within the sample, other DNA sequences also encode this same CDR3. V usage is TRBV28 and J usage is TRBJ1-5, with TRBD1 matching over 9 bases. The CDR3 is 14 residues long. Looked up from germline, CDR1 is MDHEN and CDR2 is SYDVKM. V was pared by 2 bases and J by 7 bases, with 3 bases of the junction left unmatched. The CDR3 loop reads CASSLTGGGQPQHF. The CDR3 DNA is TGTGCCAGCAGTTTAACAGGGGGCGGACAGCCCCAGCATTTT.

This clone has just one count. The CDR3 protein is CASSFIEGSHEQYF. The CDR3 DNA is TGTGCCAGCAGCTTTATCGAGGGATCTCACGAGCAGTACTTC. This chain links TRBV5-8 with TRBJ2-7; perhaps TRBD2 as D (5 bases). V was shortened by 2 bases and J by 5 bases, with 14 bases between the two germline ends. The CDR3 extends over 14 amino acids. CDR1 is SGHTS, CDR2 YDEGEE, per germline. The complete variable domain, with remaining parts taken from reference TRBV5-8 and TRBJ2-7, reads EAGVTQSPTHLIKTRGQQATLRCSPISGHTSVYWYQQALGLGLQFLLWYDEGEERNRGNFPPRFSGRQFPNYSSELNVNALELEDSALYLCASSFIEGSHEQYFGPGTRLTVT.

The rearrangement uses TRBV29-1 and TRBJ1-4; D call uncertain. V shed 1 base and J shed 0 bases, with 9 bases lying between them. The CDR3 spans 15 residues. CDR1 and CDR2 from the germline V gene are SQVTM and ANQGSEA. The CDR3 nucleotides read TGCAGCGTTGAAGGGACTGCCACAACTAATGAAAAACTGTTTTTT. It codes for CSVEGTATTNEKLFF.

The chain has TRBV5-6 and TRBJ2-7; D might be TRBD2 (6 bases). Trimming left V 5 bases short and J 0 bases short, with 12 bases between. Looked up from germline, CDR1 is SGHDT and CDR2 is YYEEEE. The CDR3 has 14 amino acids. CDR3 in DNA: TGTGCCAGCAGTTCTTGGGACTCCTCCTACGAGCAGTACTTC. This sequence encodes CASSSWDSSYEQYF.

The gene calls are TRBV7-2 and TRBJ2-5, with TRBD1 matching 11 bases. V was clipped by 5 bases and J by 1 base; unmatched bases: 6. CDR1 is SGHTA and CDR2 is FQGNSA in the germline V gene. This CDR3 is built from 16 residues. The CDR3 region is CASSAPDRGPQETQYF. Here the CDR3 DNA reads TGTGCCAGCAGCGCCCCGGACAGGGGGCCCCAAGAGACCCAGTACTTC.

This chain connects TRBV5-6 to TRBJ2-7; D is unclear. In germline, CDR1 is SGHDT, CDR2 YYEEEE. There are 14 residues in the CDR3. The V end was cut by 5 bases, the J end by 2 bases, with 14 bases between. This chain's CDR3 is CASSYTTSTYEQYF. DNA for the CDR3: TGTGCCAGCAGTTACACCACTTCAACCTACGAGCAGTACTTC. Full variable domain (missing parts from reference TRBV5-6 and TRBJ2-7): DAGVTQSPTHLIKTRGQQVTLRCSPKSGHDTVSWYQQALGQGPQFIFQYYEEEERQRGNFPDRFSGHQFPNYSSELNVNALLLGDSALYLCASSYTTSTYEQYFGPGTRLTVT.